This T cell receptor beta chain originates from a study of control samples from healthy donors and cancer patients. The count of this clone is one. Compared with germline, one end of the junction differs, possibly owing to a read error. The assay was immunoSEQ multiplex PCR, and TCRdb's table has in-frame clones only and misses some. The repertoire holds some 150,000 clones, with 75% to 95% as singletons. Germline values: CDR1 SGHTA, CDR2 FQGNSA. This CDR3 region has 13 residues. This TCR was sampled from a young man in good health. The gene calls are TRBV7-2 and TRBJ2-3; TRBD1 aligns across 7 bases. Sequenced: blood. CDR3 protein: CASSSEPGQSRHF. For the CDR3, the DNA is TGTGCCAGCAGCTCAGAGCCGGGACAGAGCCGGCATTTT.